The TCR beta chain described here comes from a study of blood T cells in healthy people across ages. Study summary: Through template switching, about one barcoded beta molecule was captured per two T cells, as measured in model experiments. Whole-study results and caveats: PBMCs went unsorted, and a conclusive naive versus antigen-experienced comparison was therefore prevented.

In regard to this clonotype: Its antigen remains unknown.

Total RNA amounts of at least 5 micrograms were extracted per sample. Through a sample-barcoded 5' primer and a J-beta primer mix, a second PCR was run for 7 to 11 cycles. A minimum of 3 million CDR3-containing paired-end reads was obtained for each sample. One entry per CDR3 protein, called by TCRdb with MiXCR from the 5' RACE reads. This sample has fewer than 1.5 million distinct CDR3 sequences, with approximately 38% found just once. Looked up from germline, CDR1 is ENHRY and CDR2 is SYGVKD. Trimming cost V 1 base and J 7 bases, with 11 bases left between them. The CDR3 runs 14 residues. The receptor was isolated from a woman under 30 in good health. This sequence joins TRBV10-3 and TRBJ2-1, with a possible D match to TRBD1 (6 bases). The sequenced sample was blood. The CDR3 here is CAISELTGYNEQFF. The CDR3, as DNA: TGTGCCATCAGTGAGTTAACAGGGTATAATGAGCAGTTCTTC.